This note documents a single T cell receptor beta chain sequence. Deep-level running was used for the assay. Over several immunoSEQ plates, each subset's genomic DNA was distributed in even portions. Assay: immunoSEQ multiplex PCR; the TCRdb copy retains only in-frame clones and omits some. The top ten clones hold about 0.11% of a sample with about 590,000 clones, 95% to 96% of them seen once. The data belong to a study of shared clonotypes between healthy human individuals. Selected positively for CCR7 and CD45RO-negative, naive CD8 cells excluded terminally differentiated effector memory CD45RA+ cells. The sequenced sample consisted of naive CD8+ T cells sorted from blood. This receptor was obtained from a woman in her 30s in good health.

In DNA, the CDR3 is TGTGCCAGCAGCACTGGAAGGGGCTACGAGCAGTACTTC. Amino acid sequence: CASSTGRGYEQYF. The genes are TRBV28 and TRBJ2-7; perhaps TRBD1 as D (5 bases). The CDR3 has 13 residues. Trimming removed 6 bases from V and 3 bases from J, with 12 bases in between. Germline lookup yields CDR1 MDHEN and CDR2 SYDVKM.